This T cell receptor beta chain was retrieved from a study of cytomegalovirus exposure and HLA in healthy donors. PCR was performed using 60 Vbeta and 13 Jbeta primers. Measured with immunoSEQ multiplex PCR; TCRdb has only the in-frame clones, and not every one. The repertoire includes 150,000 to 200,000 clones, just over 70% of them detected once, and roughly 4.5% sits in the top ten. The CDR3 is 13 residues long. From germline, CDR1 is SGHDT and CDR2 YYEEEE. V was cut by 2 bases and J by 5 bases, with 10 bases left in between. Unrecorded immune exposures were likely, despite nominal health at sampling. This clone was recorded a few times.

The chain has TRBV5-6 and TRBJ1-1; the D gene is possibly TRBD1 (6 bases). Specimen: PBMCs. The clonotype comes from a man aged 18-30 years in good health and CMV-seropositive. CDR3 coding DNA: TGTGCCAGCAGCTTCGGCAGGGGAACTGAAGCTTTCTTT. It encodes CASSFGRGTEAFF.